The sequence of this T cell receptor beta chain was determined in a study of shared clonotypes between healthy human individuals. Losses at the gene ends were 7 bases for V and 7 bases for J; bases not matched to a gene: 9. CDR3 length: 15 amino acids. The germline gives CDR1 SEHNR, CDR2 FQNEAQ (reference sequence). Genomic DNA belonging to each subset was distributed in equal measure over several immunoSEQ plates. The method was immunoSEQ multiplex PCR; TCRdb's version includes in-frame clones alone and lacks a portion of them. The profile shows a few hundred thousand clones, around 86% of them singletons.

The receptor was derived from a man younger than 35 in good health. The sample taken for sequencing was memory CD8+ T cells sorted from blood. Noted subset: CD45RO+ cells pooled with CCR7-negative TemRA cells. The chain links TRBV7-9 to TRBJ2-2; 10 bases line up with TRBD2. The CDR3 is CASTLWTSGYGELFF. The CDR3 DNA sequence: TGTGCCAGCACCCTATGGACTAGCGGATACGGGGAGCTGTTTTTT.